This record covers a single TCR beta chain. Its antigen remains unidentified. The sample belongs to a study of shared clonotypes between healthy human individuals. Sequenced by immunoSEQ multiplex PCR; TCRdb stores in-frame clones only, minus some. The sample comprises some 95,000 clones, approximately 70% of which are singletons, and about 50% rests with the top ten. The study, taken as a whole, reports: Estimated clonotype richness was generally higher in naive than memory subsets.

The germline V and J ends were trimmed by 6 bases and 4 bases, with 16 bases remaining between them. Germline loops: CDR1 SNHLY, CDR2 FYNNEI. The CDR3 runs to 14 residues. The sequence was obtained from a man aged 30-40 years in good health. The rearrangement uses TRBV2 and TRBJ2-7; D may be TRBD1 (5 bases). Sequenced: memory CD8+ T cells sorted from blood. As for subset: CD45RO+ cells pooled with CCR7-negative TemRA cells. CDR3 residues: CASSTIRANYEQYF. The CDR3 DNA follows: TGTGCCAGCAGCACCATCAGGGCAAATTACGAGCAGTACTTC.